The clone carrying this TCR beta chain was counted once. This record belongs to a study of cytomegalovirus exposure and HLA in healthy donors. The CDR3 runs 13 residues. J lost 0 bases, V lost 7 bases, and 2 bases had no gene match. CDR1 and CDR2 (germline): MDHEN, SYDVKM. Researchers ran the PCR with 60 Vbeta and 13 Jbeta primers. Some clones are missing from TCRdb's copy, which holds only in-frame ones; the method was immunoSEQ multiplex PCR. The top ten clones hold around 1% of a sample with fewer than 250,000 clones, about nine tenths of them seen once. The chain is built from TRBV28 and TRBJ2-5; 7 bases agree with TRBD2. The receptor was derived from a boy under 10 years old in good health and CMV-seronegative. The sample was PBMCs. The CDR3 loop reads CASKRDNQETQYF. The CDR3 DNA sequence: TGTGCCAGCAAGCGGGATAACCAAGAGACCCAGTACTTC.